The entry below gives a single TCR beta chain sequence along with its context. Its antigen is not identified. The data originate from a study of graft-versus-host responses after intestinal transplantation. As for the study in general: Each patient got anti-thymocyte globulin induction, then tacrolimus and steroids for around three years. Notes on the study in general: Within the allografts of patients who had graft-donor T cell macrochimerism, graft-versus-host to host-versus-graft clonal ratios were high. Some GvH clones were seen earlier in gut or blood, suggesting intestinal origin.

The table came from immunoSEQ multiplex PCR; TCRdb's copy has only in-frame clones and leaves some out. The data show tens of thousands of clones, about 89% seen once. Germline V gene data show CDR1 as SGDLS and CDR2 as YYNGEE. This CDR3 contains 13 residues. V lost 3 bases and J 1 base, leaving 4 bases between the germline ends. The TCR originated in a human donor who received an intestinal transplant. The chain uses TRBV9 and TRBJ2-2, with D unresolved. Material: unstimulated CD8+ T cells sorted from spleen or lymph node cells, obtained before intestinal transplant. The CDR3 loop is CASSGQNTGELFF. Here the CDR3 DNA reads TGTGCCAGCAGCGGACAGAACACCGGGGAGCTGTTTTTT.